Sequencing of this TCR beta chain was carried out in a study of shared clonotypes between healthy human individuals. The germline V gene has CDR1 MNHNY and CDR2 SVGAGI (reference sequence). This CDR3 comprises 14 residues. Trimming shortened V by 0 bases and J by 8 bases, and 11 bases separated the two germline ends. CD45RO-negative CD8 cells positively selected for CCR7 made up the naive population, which excluded terminally differentiated effector memory CD45RA+ cells. Sequencing used immunoSEQ multiplex PCR; TCRdb keeps in-frame clones, though not all of them. Here the sample spans nearly 2 million clones, about 95% being singletons.

The origin of this receptor is a man between 18 and 35 years old in good health. The V gene is TRBV6-6, the J gene TRBJ2-1; D is possibly TRBD2 (7 bases). The sample was naive CD8+ T cells sorted from blood. DNA for the CDR3: TGTGCCAGCAGTTACTCGGGGGAGGGGGATGAGCAGTTCTTC. Its protein product is CASSYSGEGDEQFF.